This T cell receptor (beta chain) derives from a study of blood T cell repertoires in COVID-19. In the original workflow: Reference gene primer amplification yielded estimated nucleated cell counts. Libraries were prepared by immunoSEQ multiplex PCR; TCRdb keeps only in-frame clonotypes and omits some of them. V, J and clone size were drawn from that table, and D and trimming were deduced from the DNA. The sample lists 330,000 or so clones; around 87% were seen once. The material sequenced was PBMCs or T cells enriched from blood (not recorded which). The TCR originated in a man between 40 and 49 years old in a cohort exposed to, infected with or recovered from COVID-19 (not recorded which).

Here the CDR3 DNA reads TGTGCCAGCAGCCTAGCGGTGAACACCGGGGAGCTGTTTTTT. Protein sequence: CASSLAVNTGELFF. V gene TRBV3-1 (or the pseudogene TRBV3-2) combines with J gene TRBJ2-2; a weak D match, TRBD2 (6 bases). V shed 4 bases and J shed 1 base, with 7 bases lying between them. Germline CDR1 is LGHDT and CDR2 is YNNKEL (reference sequence). The CDR3 has 14 amino acids.